Listed here are 25 T cell receptor beta chains from one sample, sequenced in a study of cytomegalovirus exposure and HLA in healthy donors. The table came from immunoSEQ multiplex PCR; TCRdb's copy has only in-frame clones and leaves some out. The sample records approximately 65,000 clones, roughly 97% being singletons. The specimen was PBMCs. Source of these receptors: a man between 18 and 29 years old in good health and CMV-seronegative.

The J gene is TRBJ2-7, the V gene TRBV4-1, with unresolved D. The CDR3 is made up of 14 amino acids. Trimming removed 0 bases from V and 0 bases from J, with 6 bases in between. From germline, CDR1 is MGHRA and CDR2 YSYEKL. CDR3 DNA: TGCGCCAGCAGCCAAGATCACAGCTCCTACGAGCAGTACTTC. Translation gives CASSQDHSSYEQYF.

The V and J genes are TRBV15 and TRBJ2-7; 8 bases align to TRBD2. Germline lookup yields CDR1 LNHNV and CDR2 YYDKDF (reference sequence). With V trimmed by 3 bases and J by 2 bases, 6 bases remained unmatched. The CDR3 spans 15 residues. CDR3 coding DNA: TGTGCCACCAGCAGGGGCGGCGGGGGGCCCTACGAGCAGTACTTC. Protein sequence: CATSRGGGGPYEQYF.

The chain links TRBV11-2 to TRBJ1-2; unclear D gene. CDR3 length equals 15 residues. Germline CDR1 SGHAT, CDR2 FQNNGV. The V end lost 0 bases, the J end lost 3 bases, and 11 bases lay between the germline ends. DNA for the CDR3: TGTGCCAGCAGCTTAGAGGGAGGTTGGGACTATGGCTACACCTTC. The encoded protein is CASSLEGGWDYGYTF.

The rearrangement joins TRBV28 to TRBJ1-5; D might be TRBD1 (5 bases). V was pared by 6 bases and J by 4 bases, with 13 bases between. Looked up from germline, CDR1 is MDHEN and CDR2 is SYDVKM. The CDR3 extends over 14 amino acids. The CDR3: CASSPRGGNQPQHF. The CDR3 DNA is TGTGCCAGCAGCCCCCGGGGGGGGAATCAGCCCCAGCATTTT.

The rearrangement joins TRBV28 to TRBJ1-5; possible D gene TRBD1, 6 bases. The germline V gene has CDR1 MDHEN and CDR2 SYDVKM. V was cut by 8 bases and J by 0 bases, with 11 bases left in between. The length of the CDR3 is 14 residues. CDR3 bases: TGTGCCAGCCGGGACACACATAGCAATCAGCCCCAGCATTTT. It is translated as CASRDTHSNQPQHF.

The V gene is TRBV19, the J gene TRBJ2-3; maybe TRBD2 (6 bases). Deletions cut 3 bases from V and 0 bases from J, with 13 bases between. CDR3 length: 16 amino acids. Germline CDR1 and CDR2: LNHDA and SQIVND (reference sequence). The CDR3 DNA sequence: TGTGCCAGTAGTATCCGTGGGACTGTTAGCACAGATACGCAGTATTTT. Its protein is CASSIRGTVSTDTQYF.

This chain links TRBV6-5 with TRBJ1-2, with D tentatively TRBD1 (5 bases). The CDR3 spans 15 residues. The ends were cut back, 2 bases at V and 5 bases at J, with 15 bases in the middle. Germline V gene lookup returns CDR1 MNHEY and CDR2 SVGAGI. CDR3 in amino acids: CASSYKVGGGYGYTF. Written as DNA, the CDR3 is TGTGCCAGCAGTTACAAGGTTGGCGGGGGTTATGGCTACACCTTC.

This chain uses TRBV19 with TRBJ1-4; D gene ambiguous. Germline V gives CDR1 LNHDA, CDR2 SQIVND (reference sequence). The CDR3 totals 16 residues. The ends were cut back, 5 bases at V and 5 bases at J, with 18 bases in the middle. In nucleotides, the CDR3 is TGTGCCAGTAGTTCGGGAGACCCCGCGGAAAATGAAAAACTGTTTTTT. Its protein product is CASSSGDPAENEKLFF.

V is TRBV5-1 and J is TRBJ1-1, with 10 bases that match TRBD1. Germline CDR1 reads SGHRS; CDR2 reads YFSETQ. After removal of 3 bases from V and 6 bases from J, the junction contained 5 bases not matched to a gene. The length of the CDR3 is 14 residues. This chain's CDR3 is CASSSDRGLAEAFF. In DNA, the CDR3 is TGCGCCAGCAGCTCCGACAGGGGGCTGGCTGAAGCTTTCTTT.

This chain uses TRBV19 with TRBJ1-1, with 7 positions matching TRBD1. CDR1 LNHDA and CDR2 SQIVND come from the germline V gene (reference sequence). The CDR3 loop spans 15 amino acids. V shed 5 bases and J 4 bases; nucleotides not matched to a gene: 10. The CDR3 DNA sequence: TGTGCCAGTAGTCCTACAGGGGATCGGGTCACTGAAGCTTTCTTT. Amino acid sequence: CASSPTGDRVTEAFF.

V and J are TRBV19 and TRBJ1-1; D perhaps matches TRBD1 (5 bases). There are 13 residues in the CDR3. Germline assignment: CDR1 LNHDA and CDR2 SQIVND (reference sequence). V was shortened by 3 bases and J by 1 base, with 6 bases between the two germline ends. The CDR3 region has the DNA TGTGCCAGTAGTATTCAGGGGAACACTGAAGCTTTCTTT. This codes for CASSIQGNTEAFF.

V usage is TRBV11-2 and J usage is TRBJ2-7, with 11 bases matching TRBD1. CDR3 length equals 14 residues. Germline CDR1 reads SGHAT; CDR2 reads FQNNGV. Losses at the gene ends were 8 bases for V and 1 base for J; bases not matched to a gene: 4. CDR3 sequence: CASARDRGSYEQYF. DNA of the CDR3: TGTGCCAGCGCCCGGGACAGGGGGTCCTACGAGCAGTACTTC.

This chain joins TRBV2 and TRBJ1-5, with D possibly being TRBD1 (6 bases). This CDR3 contains 15 residues. CDR1 is SNHLY, CDR2 FYNNEI, per germline. Trimming removed 6 bases from V and 1 base from J, with 13 bases in between. The CDR3 nucleotides are TGTGCCAGCAGCAGTTCAGGGGTCAGCAATCAGCCCCAGCATTTT. Translation: CASSSSGVSNQPQHF. The entire variable domain, with the rest obtained from reference TRBV2 and TRBJ1-5, is as follows: EPEVTQTPSHQVTQMGQEVILRCVPISNHLYFYWYRQILGQKVEFLVSFYNNEISEKSEIFDDQFSVERPDGSNFTLKIRSTKLEDSAMYFCASSSSGVSNQPQHFGDGTRLSIL.

The V and J genes are TRBV15 and TRBJ2-7; D not certain. Germline-derived CDR1 and CDR2 are LNHNV and YYDKDF (reference sequence). V was clipped by 0 bases and J by 3 bases, with 12 bases between them. The CDR3 totals 15 residues. CDR3 coding DNA: TGTGCCACCAGCAGAGATGTAATCCCGGGCTACGAGCAGTACTTC. Residues: CATSRDVIPGYEQYF.

This clone was found once. The chain couples TRBV5-5 to TRBJ1-1; 8 nucleotides match TRBD1. This CDR3 is built from 14 residues. J gave up 1 base and V 4 bases, and 3 bases lay outside the gene matches. Looked up from germline, CDR1 is SGHKS and CDR2 is YYEKEE (reference sequence). This CDR3 is CASSPGQANTEAFF. Here the CDR3 DNA reads TGTGCCAGCAGCCCGGGACAGGCGAACACTGAAGCTTTCTTT.

V gene TRBV9 combines with J gene TRBJ2-5; D gene unclear. CDR3 size: 14 residues. Trimming removed 0 bases at V and 7 bases at J, with 13 bases between. In germline, CDR1 is SGDLS, CDR2 YYNGEE. Here the CDR3 reads CASSVVGSRGTQYF. The CDR3 region has the DNA TGTGCCAGCAGCGTAGTGGGTAGCCGTGGGACCCAGTACTTC.

The CDR3 loop is CASSVGHRGNQPQHF. The CDR3 DNA reads as TGTGCCAGTAGTGTGGGACACAGGGGCAATCAGCCCCAGCATTTT. The J gene is TRBJ1-5, the V gene TRBV19, with D tentatively TRBD1 (6 bases). With 5 bases removed from V and 2 bases from J, the gap between germline ends came to 13 bases. This CDR3 spans 15 amino acids. The germline V gene encodes CDR1 LNHDA and CDR2 SQIVND (reference sequence).

The V and J genes are TRBV19 and TRBJ1-4; 10 bases map to TRBD1. The CDR3 is 14 residues long. The V and J ends lost 5 bases and 5 bases, in that order; junction bases with no gene match: 2. From germline, CDR1 is LNHDA and CDR2 SQIVND (reference sequence). CDR3 loop: CASSEGQGNEKLFF. CDR3 bases: TGTGCCAGTAGTGAGGGACAGGGGAATGAAAAACTGTTTTTT.

The chain employs TRBV18 and TRBJ1-1, with 7 bases identical to TRBD1. The CDR3 extends over 14 amino acids. CDR1 and CDR2 from the germline V gene are KGHSH and LQKENI. V shed 4 bases, J shed 0 bases, and the junction held 2 bases outside the gene matches. The CDR3, as DNA: TGTGCCAGCTCACTGACAGGGTTGAACACTGAAGCTTTCTTT. Its protein product is CASSLTGLNTEAFF.

This chain links TRBV28 with TRBJ1-5; D call uncertain. CDR1 is MDHEN, CDR2 SYDVKM, per germline. V gave up 5 bases and J gave up 4 bases, with 6 bases separating them. The CDR3 is 12 residues long. The CDR3 DNA reads TGTGCCAGCAGTATCCTAAATCAGCCCCAGCATTTT. Protein sequence: CASSILNQPQHF.

This chain's CDR3 is CASSFSRQPTYGYTF. In DNA, the CDR3 is TGTGCCAGCAGCTTTAGTCGACAGCCTACCTATGGCTACACCTTC. V gene TRBV7-2 combines with J gene TRBJ1-2, with D perhaps TRBD1 (5 bases). The CDR3 runs to 15 residues. Germline loops: CDR1 SGHTA, CDR2 FQGNSA. V was cut by 3 bases and J by 4 bases, with 15 bases left in between.

The genes are TRBV2 and TRBJ1-1; 8 nucleotides align to TRBD1. This CDR3 has 13 residues. Per the germline V gene, CDR1 is SNHLY and CDR2 is FYNNEI. Losses at the gene ends were 11 bases for V and 1 base for J; bases not matched to a gene: 6. CDR3 bases: TGTGCCGGCGTCGGACAGGGGAACACTGAAGCTTTCTTT. Its translation is CAGVGQGNTEAFF.

The genes are TRBV6-1 and TRBJ2-4; 8 bases match TRBD2. The V gene end was trimmed by 2 bases and the J gene end by 15 bases; junction bases not matched to a gene: 12. CDR1 is MNHNS, CDR2 SASEGT, per germline. The CDR3 totals 14 residues. The CDR3 loop reads CASSERRSGSFPYF. DNA of the CDR3: TGTGCCAGCAGTGAACGAAGAAGCGGGAGTTTCCCGTACTTC.

The CDR3 nucleotides are TGTGCCAGCAGTCCCGCCGCGCTAGCGGGATTATACGAGCAGTACTTC. The encoded protein is CASSPAALAGLYEQYF. The chain links TRBV27 to TRBJ2-7; TRBD2 aligns across 9 bases. This CDR3 has 16 amino acids. Germline V lookup: CDR1 MNHEY, CDR2 SMNVEV (reference sequence). With 5 bases clipped from V and 4 bases from J, the junction kept 12 bases outside the gene matches.

The chain uses TRBV7-9 and TRBJ1-1, with 8 bases lining up with TRBD1. The length of the CDR3 is 15 residues. Unmatched junction bases numbered 8, after V lost 5 bases and J lost 3 bases. Germline loops: CDR1 SEHNR, CDR2 FQNEAQ (reference sequence). The CDR3, as DNA: TGTGCCAGCAGCATCGGACAGGGAGCTTACACTGAAGCTTTCTTT. This gives the protein CASSIGQGAYTEAFF.